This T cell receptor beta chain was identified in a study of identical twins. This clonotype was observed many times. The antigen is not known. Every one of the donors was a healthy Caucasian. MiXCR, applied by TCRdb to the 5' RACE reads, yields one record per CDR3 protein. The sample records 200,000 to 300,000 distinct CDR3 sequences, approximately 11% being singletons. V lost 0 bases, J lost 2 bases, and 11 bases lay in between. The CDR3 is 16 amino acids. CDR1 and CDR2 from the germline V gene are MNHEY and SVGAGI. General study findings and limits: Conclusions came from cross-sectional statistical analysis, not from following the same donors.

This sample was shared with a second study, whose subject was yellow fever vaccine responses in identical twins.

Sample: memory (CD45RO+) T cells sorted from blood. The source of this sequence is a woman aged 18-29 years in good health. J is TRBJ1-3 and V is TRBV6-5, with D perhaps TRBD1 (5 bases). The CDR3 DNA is TGTGCCAGCAGTTACTCGGGGGGACTGACTGGAAACACCATATATTTT. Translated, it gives CASSYSGGLTGNTIYF.